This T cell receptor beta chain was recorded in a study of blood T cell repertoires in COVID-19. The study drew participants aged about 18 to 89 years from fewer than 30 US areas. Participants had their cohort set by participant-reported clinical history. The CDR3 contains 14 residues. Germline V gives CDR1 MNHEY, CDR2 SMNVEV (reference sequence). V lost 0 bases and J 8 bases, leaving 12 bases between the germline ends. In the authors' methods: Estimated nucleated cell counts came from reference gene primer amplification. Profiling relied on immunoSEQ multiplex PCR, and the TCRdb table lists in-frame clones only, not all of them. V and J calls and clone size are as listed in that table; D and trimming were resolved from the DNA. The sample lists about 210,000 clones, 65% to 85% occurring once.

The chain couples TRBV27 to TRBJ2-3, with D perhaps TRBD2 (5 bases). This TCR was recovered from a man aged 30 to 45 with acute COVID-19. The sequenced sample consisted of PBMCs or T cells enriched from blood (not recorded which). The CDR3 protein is CASSLSRAYGTQYF. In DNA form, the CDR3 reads TGTGCCAGCAGTTTATCGAGGGCATACGGTACGCAGTATTTT.